This is a list of T cell receptor beta chains from one sample in a study of cytomegalovirus exposure and HLA in healthy donors. Clones were read by immunoSEQ multiplex PCR, and TCRdb kept only the in-frame ones, dropping some. The sample has 95,000 to 150,000 clones; 89% are singletons. Sequencing was performed on PBMCs. These TCRs come from a woman in her late teens or twenties in good health and CMV-seronegative. CDR3s include the opening cysteine and the closing phenylalanine or tryptophan. Fields, in order: V gene, CDR3 protein.

TRBV4-2 CASSPGGPAYGYTF
TRBV7-9 CASKHAGGGYEQYF
TRBV6-5 CASSYGRESTDTQYF
TRBV23-1 CASSQSLEGPKSSYEQYF
TRBV15 CATSRDRLAGSTDTQYF
TRBV7-9 CASSLVKGTSGFTYEQYF
TRBV5-1 CASSSRPGLAGGKETQYF
TRBV7-9 CASSFPVGELFF
TRBV5-4 CASSFRAGPATDTQYF
TRBV4-1 CASSQQDRATGELFF
TRBV4-1 CASSRRQGENTEAFF
TRBV7-8 CASSRYRDRSRYGYTF
TRBV12-5 CASGSGLAASTDTQYF